A selection of T cell receptor beta chains follows, all from one sample in a study of blood T cell repertoires in COVID-19. The assay was immunoSEQ multiplex PCR, and TCRdb's table has in-frame clones only and misses some. This repertoire shows more than 300,000 clones, about 90% found once; its top ten account for 10%. Sequencing was carried out using peripheral blood. The receptor set was obtained from a woman in her thirties with COVID-19, enrolled during active disease. Each CDR3 is given with its conserved first and last residue. D genes are given only for firm matches. Where a row states a size, it is once, few, many or the class of an expanded clone; other rows omit it.

j_call | v_call | clone_size | d_call | cdr3_aa | cdr3_nt
TRBJ2-3 | TRBV2 | . | TRBD2 | CASSGAGVGTDTQYF | TGTGCCAGCAGTGGAGCGGGAGTCGGCACAGATACGCAGTATTTT
TRBJ2-2 | TRBV4-1 | . | TRBD2 | CASSQGRTSGRGHTGELFF | TGCGCCAGCAGCCAAGGCCGGACTAGCGGGAGGGGGCACACCGGGGAGCTGTTTTTT
TRBJ2-2 | TRBV4-1 | few | . | CASSQDGGELFF | TGCGCCAGCAGCCAAGACGGCGGGGAGCTGTTTTTT
TRBJ1-1 | TRBV5-1 | . | TRBD1 | CASSLGGGTTEAFF | TGCGCCAGCAGCTTGGGAGGGGGCACCACTGAAGCTTTCTTT
TRBJ2-7 | TRBV11-2 | . | . | CASSLFFEVDEQYF | TGTGCCAGCAGCTTATTTTTTGAGGTGGACGAGCAGTACTTC
TRBJ1-4 | TRBV9 | . | TRBD1 | CASSVGQGNEKLFF | TGTGCCAGCAGCGTTGGACAGGGCAATGAAAAACTGTTTTTT
TRBJ2-7 | TRBV5-4 | . | . | CASSSWGGMTYEQYF | TGTGCCAGCAGCAGCTGGGGCGGGATGACCTACGAGCAGTACTTC
TRBJ2-2 | TRBV30 | . | . | CAWKPRTGELFF | TGTGCCTGGAAACCCAGAACCGGGGAGCTGTTTTTT
TRBJ2-2 | TRBV7-3 | once | TRBD2 | CASSSLPGTSDTGELFF | TGTGCCAGCAGCTCTTTACCCGGGACTAGCGACACCGGGGAGCTGTTTTTT
TRBJ2-7 | TRBV2 | . | TRBD2 | CAWRTSGKYEQYF | TGTGCCTGGCGGACTAGCGGGAAATACGAGCAGTACTTC
TRBJ1-2 | TRBV6-1 | . | TRBD1 | CASSEPGQGLATF | TGTGCCAGCAGTGAACCGGGACAGGGTTTGGCCACCTTC
TRBJ1-6 | TRBV5-8 | . | TRBD1 | CASRTRTGVNSPLHF | TGTGCCAGCAGGACTAGGACAGGGGTTAATTCACCCCTCCACTTT
TRBJ2-2 | TRBV2 | . | TRBD2 | CASSDSGTTGELFF | TGTGCCAGCAGTGATAGCGGGACCACCGGGGAGCTGTTTTTT
TRBJ2-1 | TRBV5-1 | . | TRBD2 | CASSRNGLASGNLNEQFF | TGCGCCAGCAGCAGAAATGGACTAGCTAGCGGGAACCTTAATGAGCAGTTCTTC
TRBJ1-2 | TRBV15 | once | . | CATSREGYGYTF | TGTGCCACCAGCAGGGAGGGCTATGGCTACACCTTC
TRBJ2-3 | TRBV18 | once | . | CASSPTVGDTQYF | TGTGCCAGCTCACCGACTGTAGGAGATACGCAGTATTTT
TRBJ1-6 | TRBV7-9 | . | TRBD1 | CASSWGQGNSPLHF | TGTGCCAGCAGCTGGGGACAGGGCAATTCACCCCTCCACTTT
TRBJ1-5 | TRBV30 | few | TRBD1 | CAWSITGGQPQHF | TGTGCCTGGAGTATTACAGGGGGTCAGCCCCAGCATTTT
TRBJ2-7 | TRBV6-5 | . | TRBD1 | CASSFSGTGGSEQYF | TGTGCCAGCAGTTTCTCCGGGACAGGGGGGTCCGAGCAGTACTTC
TRBJ2-3 | TRBV3-1/TRBV3-2 | . | . | CASSNTGRTDTQYF | TGTGCCAGCAGCAACACAGGGCGGACAGATACGCAGTATTTT
TRBJ2-5 | TRBV7-3 | . | TRBD1 | CASSRDSQETQYF | TGTGCCAGCAGCCGGGACAGCCAAGAGACCCAGTACTTC
TRBJ2-3 | TRBV11-2 | . | . | CASSLGSLFSTDTQYF | TGTGCCAGCAGCTTAGGGAGCCTGTTTAGCACAGATACGCAGTATTTT
TRBJ1-2 | TRBV4-1 | . | . | CASSQDLNYGYTF | TGCGCCAGCAGCCAGGACTTAAACTATGGCTACACCTTC
TRBJ2-1 | TRBV4-1 | once | . | CASTLASSYNEQFF | TGCGCCAGCACCCTAGCTAGCTCCTACAATGAGCAGTTCTTC
TRBJ2-5 | TRBV28 | . | TRBD1 | CASSLFGRGKETQYF | TGTGCCAGCAGTTTATTCGGCAGGGGGAAAGAGACCCAGTACTTC
TRBJ1-4 | TRBV28 | . | . | CASSTGGGRREKLFF | TGTGCCAGCAGTACAGGCGGGGGGCGGCGGGAAAAACTGTTTTTT
TRBJ2-3 | TRBV6-1 | . | . | CASSEDTTGSTDTQYF | TGTGCCAGCAGTGAAGACACCACGGGAAGCACAGATACGCAGTATTTT
TRBJ2-3 | TRBV10-3 | . | . | CAISEGRDTDTQYF | TGTGCCATCAGTGAGGGGCGGGACACAGATACGCAGTATTTT
TRBJ1-2 | TRBV9 | . | TRBD1 | CASGTGLNYGYTF | TGTGCCAGCGGGACAGGCTTAAACTATGGCTACACCTTC
TRBJ2-7 | TRBV28 | few | TRBD1 | CASSLTPGQIYEQYF | TGTGCCAGCAGTTTGACCCCGGGACAGATCTACGAGCAGTACTTC
TRBJ2-7 | TRBV10-3 | many | . | CAISGSSYEQYF | TGTGCCATCAGTGGGAGCTCCTACGAGCAGTACTTC
TRBJ2-2 | TRBV5-6 | . | TRBD2 | CASSLGLDVGELFF | TGTGCCAGCAGCTTAGGACTAGATGTCGGGGAGCTGTTTTTT
TRBJ2-5 | TRBV11-2 | . | . | CASSSLLGGQETQYF | TGTGCCAGCAGCTCCCTCCTTGGGGGGCAAGAGACCCAGTACTTC
TRBJ2-2 | TRBV4-2 | many | TRBD2 | CASSQGASGRTGELFF | TGTGCCAGCAGCCAAGGTGCTAGCGGGAGGACCGGGGAGCTGTTTTTT
TRBJ2-6 | TRBV7-9 | . | . | CASSGWAGPGANVLTF | TGTGCCAGCAGCGGTTGGGCAGGGCCTGGGGCCAACGTCCTGACTTTC
TRBJ2-2 | TRBV10-1 | few | TRBD2 | CASAISGSSNTGELFF | TGCGCCAGCGCTATTAGCGGGAGTTCGAACACCGGGGAGCTGTTTTTT
TRBJ1-3 | TRBV2 | . | . | CASREGGNTIYF | TGTGCCAGCAGGGAGGGCGGAAACACCATATATTTT
TRBJ2-1 | TRBV20-1 | . | . | CSARDNNEQFF | TGCAGTGCTAGAGATAACAATGAGCAGTTCTTC
TRBJ2-5 | TRBV7-2 | . | TRBD2 | CASSPGTSGAETQYF | TGTGCCAGCAGCCCCGGGACTAGCGGAGCAGAGACCCAGTACTTC
TRBJ1-1 | TRBV19 | . | . | CASSIRENTEAFF | TGTGCCAGTAGTATCCGGGAGAACACTGAAGCTTTCTTT
TRBJ1-5 | TRBV30 | few | . | CAWSVLGAPNQPQHF | TGTGCCTGGAGTGTACTGGGGGCACCCAATCAGCCCCAGCATTTT
TRBJ2-2 | TRBV24-1 | . | TRBD2 | CATSGGGTSGRAPNTGELFF | TGTGCCACCAGTGGAGGAGGAACTAGCGGGAGGGCCCCCAACACCGGGGAGCTGTTTTTT
TRBJ2-7 | TRBV29-1 | . | TRBD1 | CSVLVRDSSYEQYF | TGCAGCGTTCTAGTTCGGGACAGTTCCTACGAGCAGTACTTC
TRBJ2-4 | TRBV7-2 | . | TRBD2 | CASSLGGTSAYLAKNIQYF | TGTGCCAGCAGCTTAGGGGGGACTAGCGCCTATCTAGCCAAAAACATTCAGTACTTC
TRBJ2-2 | TRBV7-2 | . | TRBD1 | CASSLDRRNTGELFF | TGTGCCAGCAGCTTGGACAGGAGGAACACCGGGGAGCTGTTTTTT
TRBJ2-2 | TRBV5-6 | . | TRBD1 | CASSRAGTANTGELFF | TGTGCCAGCAGCCGAGCCGGGACAGCGAACACCGGGGAGCTGTTTTTT
TRBJ1-4 | TRBV9 | . | TRBD1 | CASSAEQGALNEKLFF | TGTGCCAGCAGCGCAGAACAGGGGGCACTTAATGAAAAACTGTTTTTT
TRBJ2-1 | TRBV24-1 | . | . | CATGAKGANSYNEQFF | TGTGCCACCGGGGCGAAAGGGGCGAATTCCTACAATGAGCAGTTCTTC
TRBJ2-5 | TRBV6-5 | . | . | CASSDGGTVETQYF | TGTGCCAGCAGCGATGGGGGGACAGTGGAGACCCAGTACTTC
TRBJ2-7 | TRBV28 | . | . | CASSPLGEQYF | TGTGCCAGCAGTCCCCTAGGCGAGCAGTACTTC
TRBJ2-1 | TRBV7-9 | . | TRBD2 | CASSLPVVSGRAGYNEQFF | TGTGCCAGCAGCTTACCTGTGGTTAGCGGGAGGGCCGGCTACAATGAGCAGTTCTTC
TRBJ2-7 | TRBV24-1 | . | . | CATSTGYSYEQYF | TGTGCCACCAGTACGGGTTACTCCTACGAGCAGTACTTC
TRBJ2-5 | TRBV6-2/TRBV6-3 | . | TRBD2 | CASSYWRGEETQYF | TGTGCCAGCAGTTACTGGCGGGGGGAAGAGACCCAGTACTTC
TRBJ1-5 | TRBV28 | . | TRBD1 | CASSWDRGQPQHF | TGTGCCAGCAGCTGGGACAGGGGGCAGCCCCAGCATTTT
TRBJ1-5 | TRBV28 | . | . | CASSLANSGSIYQPQHF | TGTGCCAGCAGTTTAGCGAATTCCGGGTCGATCTACCAGCCCCAGCATTTT